One and the same sample provided the 2 T cell receptor beta chains below, sequenced in a study of blood T cells in healthy people across ages. Next came a second PCR, run for 7 to 11 cycles, which used a sample-barcoded 5' primer along with a J-beta primer mix. From the 5' RACE reads, TCRdb called clonotypes with MiXCR, one entry per CDR3 protein. Found here are approximately 880,000 distinct CDR3 sequences, about 48% of them singletons; the top ten hold over 10%. The specimen was blood. Receptor source: a man aged 30 to 39 in good health.

This clonotype was seen a handful of times. The chain links TRBV6-2 or TRBV6-3 to TRBJ2-1, with D possibly TRBD2 on 5 matching bases. V was cut by 5 bases and J by 3 bases, with 11 bases left in between. The V gene's germline CDR1 is MNHEY and CDR2 SVGEGT. This CDR3 spans 14 amino acids. In DNA, the CDR3 is TGTGCCAGCAGTATATCCGGGGACTACAATGAGCAGTTCTTC. Its translation is CASSISGDYNEQFF.

Of note for this clonotype: Relative to the germline gene, one junction end is altered; a read error may explain this. The V call is TRBV5-1, the J call TRBJ2-3; perhaps TRBD2 as D (5 bases). This CDR3 is 15 amino acids long. Germline V lookup: CDR1 SGHRS, CDR2 YFSETQ. The CDR3 coding sequence is TGCGCCAGCAGCCCCGGGCGGCCTAGCACAGATACGCGGTATTTT. Its protein is CASSPGRPSTDTRYF.